This TCR beta chain was sequenced in a study of Ad26.COV2.S vaccination and SARS-CoV-2 variants. Study as a whole: COV1001, an Ad26.COV2.S trial, supplied this vaccine-arm donor. Whole-study results and caveats: It was found that vaccine and placebo recipients had similar non-spike TCR breadth.

Per germline, CDR1 LGHDT and CDR2 YNNKEL (reference sequence). The CDR3 length is 18 residues. Trimming removed 0 bases from V and 5 bases from J, with 22 bases in between. Documented treatment: roughly 19 received Ad26.COV2.S at low or high dose, single or two shots; 5 received placebo; per-sample allocation not given. Sampling occurred on day 63 after the first vaccine or placebo injection. Generated by immunoSEQ multiplex PCR, the TCRdb table keeps only in-frame clones and is missing some. The table shows more than 400,000 clones, with 80% to 95% occurring only once. This clone has just one count. Its antigen is unidentified.

J is TRBJ2-5 and V is TRBV3-1 (or the pseudogene TRBV3-2); the D gene could be TRBD1 or TRBD2 (6 bases each). This clonotype was obtained from a person between 18 and 60 years old who received the Ad26.COV2.S COVID-19 vaccine or a placebo. The sequencing used peripheral blood, collected in a trial of Ad26.COV2.S vaccine versus placebo. CDR3 protein: CASSQDTSLGGRQETQYF. The CDR3, as DNA: TGTGCCAGCAGCCAAGATACCAGCCTTGGGGGGCGGCAGGAGACCCAGTACTTC.